The 9 T cell receptor beta chains listed next were all sequenced from one sample in a study of monozygotic twins with inflammatory bowel disease (dated by TCRdb to the late 2010s). The library was produced with 5' RACE. TCRdb shows the sequencer as Illumina HiSeq 2500. TCRdb reprocessed the reads, and each CDR3 protein sequence is entered once, without DNA. The table for this sample shows 400,000 to 500,000 distinct CDR3 sequences. Clones ranked in the top ten supply 2% to 3% of the sample. Material: blood. Every receptor here comes from a human donor with ulcerative colitis or Crohn's disease, or a healthy co-twin of an affected twin (not recorded which).

The CDR3 here is CASSPKENTEAFF. The V call is TRBV18, the J call TRBJ1-1. CDR1 and CDR2 (germline): KGHSH, LQKENI. The CDR3 is made up of 13 amino acids. Full variable domain (missing parts from reference TRBV18 and TRBJ1-1): NAGVMQNPRHLVRRRGQEARLRCSPMKGHSHVYWYRQLPEEGLKFMVYLQKENIIDESGMPKERFSAEFPKEGPSILRIQQVVRGDSAAYFCASSPKENTEAFFGQGTRLTVV.

The chain joins TRBV5-1 to TRBJ2-1. Germline loops: CDR1 SGHRS, CDR2 YFSETQ. The CDR3 covers 13 residues. CDR3 sequence reads: CASSITEYNEQFF.

J is TRBJ2-2 and V is TRBV12-3 or TRBV12-4; absent DNA, TCRdb's TRBD1 call cannot be checked. CDR3 length: 17 residues. The CDR3 region is CASSLRFGGYGTGELFF.

This chain connects TRBV20-1 to TRBJ1-1. CDR1 DFQATT and CDR2 SNEGSKA come from the germline V gene (reference sequence). This CDR3 has 12 amino acids. CDR3 sequence reads: CSSGLMNTEAFF.

This chain links TRBV12-3 or TRBV12-4 with TRBJ1-1; TCRdb calls TRBD1, which cannot be checked without DNA. This CDR3 region has 14 residues. CDR3 amino acids: CASSLPRQAGVAFF.

The chain combines TRBV7-9 with TRBJ2-5. The CDR3 runs to 11 residues. CDR1 and CDR2 from the germline V gene are SEHNR and FQNEAQ (reference sequence). This chain's CDR3 is CASRLQETQYF.

V is TRBV7-2 and J is TRBJ2-3. The CDR3 is 14 amino acids. Germline V gene data show CDR1 as SGHTA and CDR2 as FQGNSA. The CDR3 region is CASSLEGSTDTQYF. The whole variable domain, filled in from reference TRBV7-2 and TRBJ2-3, reads GAGVSQSPSNKVTEKGKDVELRCDPISGHTALYWYRQSLGQGLEFLIYFQGNSAPDKSGLPSDRFSAERTGGSVSTLTIQRTQQEDSAVYLCASSLEGSTDTQYFGPGTRLTVL.

This rearrangement joins TRBV6-5 to TRBJ2-3. Germline values: CDR1 MNHEY, CDR2 SVGAGI. The CDR3 length is 15 residues. CDR3 amino acids: CASSYSTSTPDTQYF.

The chain carries TRBV23-1 and TRBJ2-5; absent DNA, TCRdb's TRBD1 call cannot be checked. TRBV23-1 is an ORF for which the function is uncertain. The CDR3 has 14 amino acids. The CDR3 sequence: CASTGGAEEETQYF.